The clone carrying this T cell receptor beta chain was found a few times. The antigen is undetermined. Libraries were prepared by immunoSEQ multiplex PCR; TCRdb keeps only in-frame clonotypes and omits some of them. This sample carries 100,000 to 150,000 clones, roughly 90% of them seen once, and the ten largest clones take 4% to 4.5%. The junction had 8 bases not matched to a gene; V was cut back by 5 bases and J by 5 bases. Germline assignment: CDR1 SGHTA and CDR2 FQGTGA. The CDR3 loop spans 14 amino acids. The data are from a study of T cell responses to AZD1222 COVID-19 vaccine. Study results and limitations: Unmutated variant regions are reportedly targeted by nearly half of spike-specific TCRs. Dominant CD4 TCR responses targeted spike regions 160-218 and 743-854. The number of AZD1222 recipients seropositive at baseline was only five or six.

The receptor was derived from an adult in good health. Sequenced material: peripheral blood, taken on day 0 of AZD1222 vaccination. This chain uses TRBV7-3 with TRBJ1-1; 7 nucleotides match TRBD1. The CDR3 is CASSPGQSLTEAFF. In DNA form, the CDR3 reads TGTGCCAGCAGCCCGGGACAGTCATTAACTGAAGCTTTCTTT.